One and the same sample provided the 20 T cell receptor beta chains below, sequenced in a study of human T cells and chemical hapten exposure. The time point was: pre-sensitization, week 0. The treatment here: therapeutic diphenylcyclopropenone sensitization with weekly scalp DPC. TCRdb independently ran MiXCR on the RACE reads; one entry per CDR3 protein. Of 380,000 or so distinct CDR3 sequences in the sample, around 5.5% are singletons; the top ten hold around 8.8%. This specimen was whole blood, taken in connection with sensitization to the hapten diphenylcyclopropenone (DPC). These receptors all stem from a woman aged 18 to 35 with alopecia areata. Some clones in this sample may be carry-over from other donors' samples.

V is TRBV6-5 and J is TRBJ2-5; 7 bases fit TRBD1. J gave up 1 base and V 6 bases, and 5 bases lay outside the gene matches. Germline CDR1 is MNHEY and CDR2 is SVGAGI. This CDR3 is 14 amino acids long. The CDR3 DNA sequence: TGTGCCAGCAGACTCGGGACAGTCCAAGAGACCCAGTACTTC. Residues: CASRLGTVQETQYF.

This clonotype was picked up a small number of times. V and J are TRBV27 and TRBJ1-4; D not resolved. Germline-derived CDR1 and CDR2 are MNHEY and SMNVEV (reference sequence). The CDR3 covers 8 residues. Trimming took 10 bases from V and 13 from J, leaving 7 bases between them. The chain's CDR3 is CATPLLFF. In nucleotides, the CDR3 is TGTGCCACCCCCCTACTGTTTTTT.

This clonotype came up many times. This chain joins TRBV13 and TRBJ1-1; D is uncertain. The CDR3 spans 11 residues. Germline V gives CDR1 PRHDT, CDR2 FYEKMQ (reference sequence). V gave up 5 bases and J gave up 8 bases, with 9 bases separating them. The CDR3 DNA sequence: TGTGCCAGCAGCCCACGGACCGAAGCTTTCTTT. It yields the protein CASSPRTEAFF.

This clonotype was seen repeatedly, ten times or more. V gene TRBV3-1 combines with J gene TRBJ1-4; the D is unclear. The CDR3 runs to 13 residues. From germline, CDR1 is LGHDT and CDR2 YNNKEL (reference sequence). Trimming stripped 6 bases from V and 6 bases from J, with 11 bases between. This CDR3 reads CASSLWDHEKLFF. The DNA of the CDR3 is TGTGCCAGCAGTCTTTGGGATCATGAAAAACTGTTTTTT.

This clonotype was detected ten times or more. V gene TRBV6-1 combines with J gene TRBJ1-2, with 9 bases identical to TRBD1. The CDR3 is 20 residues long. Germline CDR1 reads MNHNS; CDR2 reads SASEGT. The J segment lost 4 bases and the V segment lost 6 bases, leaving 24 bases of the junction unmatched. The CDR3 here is CASRQQGAGRRGGLSYGYTF. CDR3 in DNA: TGTGCCAGCAGACAACAGGGGGCCGGGAGAAGGGGCGGATTGAGCTATGGCTACACCTTC.

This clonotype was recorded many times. Here the CDR3 DNA reads TGTGCCAGCAGCCAGAGAGACAGGGGGGAAGCTGAAGCTTTCTTT. Translated: CASSQRDRGEAEAFF. The V and J genes are TRBV3-1 and TRBJ1-1; TRBD1 aligns across 9 bases. The J segment lost 6 bases and the V segment lost 3 bases, leaving 8 bases of the junction unmatched. This CDR3 spans 15 amino acids. Germline V gives CDR1 LGHDT, CDR2 YNNKEL (reference sequence).

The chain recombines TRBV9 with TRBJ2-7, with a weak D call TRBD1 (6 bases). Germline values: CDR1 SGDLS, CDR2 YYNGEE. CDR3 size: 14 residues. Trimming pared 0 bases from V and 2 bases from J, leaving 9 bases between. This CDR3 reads CASSVGQVAYEQYF. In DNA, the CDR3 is TGTGCCAGCAGCGTAGGACAGGTTGCCTACGAGCAGTACTTC.

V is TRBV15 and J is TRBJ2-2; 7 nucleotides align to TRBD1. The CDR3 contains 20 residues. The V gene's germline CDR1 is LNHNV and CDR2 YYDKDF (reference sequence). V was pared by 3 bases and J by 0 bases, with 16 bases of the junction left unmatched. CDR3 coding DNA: TGTGCCACCAGCAGGGATTTACCCGCCTCCGGGACAGCGAACACCGGGGAGCTGTTTTTT. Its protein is CATSRDLPASGTANTGELFF. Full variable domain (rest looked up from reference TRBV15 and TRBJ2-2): DAMVIQNPRYQVTQFGKPVTLSCSQTLNHNVMYWYQQKSSQAPKLLFHYYDKDFNNEADTPDNFQSRRPNTSFCFLDIRSPGLGDTAMYLCATSRDLPASGTANTGELFFGEGSRLTVL.

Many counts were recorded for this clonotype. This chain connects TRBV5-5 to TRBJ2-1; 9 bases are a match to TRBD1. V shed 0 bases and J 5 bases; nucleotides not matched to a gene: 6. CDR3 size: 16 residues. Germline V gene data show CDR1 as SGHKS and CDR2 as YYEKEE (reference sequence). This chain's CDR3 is CASSLEYRGHNNEQFF. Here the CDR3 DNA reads TGTGCCAGCAGCTTGGAATACAGGGGGCATAACAATGAGCAGTTCTTC.

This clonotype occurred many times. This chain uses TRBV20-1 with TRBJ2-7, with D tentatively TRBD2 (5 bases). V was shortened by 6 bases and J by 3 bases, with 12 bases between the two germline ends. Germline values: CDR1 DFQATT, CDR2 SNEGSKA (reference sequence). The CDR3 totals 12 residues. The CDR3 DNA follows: TGCAGTGCGAAGAGCGGTCTCTACGAGCAGTACTTC. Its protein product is CSAKSGLYEQYF.

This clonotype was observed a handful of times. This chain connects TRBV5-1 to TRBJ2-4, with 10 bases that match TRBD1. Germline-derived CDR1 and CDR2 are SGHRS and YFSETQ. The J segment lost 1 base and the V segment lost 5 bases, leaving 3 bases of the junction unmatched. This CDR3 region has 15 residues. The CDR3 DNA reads TGCGCCAGCAGACGACAGGGGGCGGCCAAAAACATTCAGTACTTC. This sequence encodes CASRRQGAAKNIQYF.

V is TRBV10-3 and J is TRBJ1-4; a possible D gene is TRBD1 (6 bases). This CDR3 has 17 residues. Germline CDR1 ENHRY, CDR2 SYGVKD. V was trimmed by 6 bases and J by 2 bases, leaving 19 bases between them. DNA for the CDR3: TGTGCCATCAGCCAACACAGGGATGGGGTGACTAATGAAAAACTGTTTTTT. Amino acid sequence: CAISQHRDGVTNEKLFF.

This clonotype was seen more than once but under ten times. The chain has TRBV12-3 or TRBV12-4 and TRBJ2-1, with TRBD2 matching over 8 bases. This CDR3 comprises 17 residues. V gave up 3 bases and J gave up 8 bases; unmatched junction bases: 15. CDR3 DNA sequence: TGTGCCAGCAGTTTGGGTCAAGCGGGGGAGGTTGTTGATGAGCAGTTCTTC. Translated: CASSLGQAGEVVDEQFF.

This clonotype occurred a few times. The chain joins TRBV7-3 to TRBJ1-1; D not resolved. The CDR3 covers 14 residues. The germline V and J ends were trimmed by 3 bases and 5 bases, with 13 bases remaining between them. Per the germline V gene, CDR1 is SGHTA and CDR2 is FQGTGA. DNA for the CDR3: TGTGCCAGCAGCTTGAGCAGCCAGTTGACTGAAGCTTTCTTT. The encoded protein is CASSLSSQLTEAFF.

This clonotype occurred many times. CDR3 DNA sequence: TGTGCCAGCTTCTCAGGCCCAACCTACGAGCAGTACTTC. Amino acids: CASFSGPTYEQYF. The V gene is TRBV6-2 or TRBV6-3, the J gene TRBJ2-7; D unresolved. Germline V CDR1 and CDR2: MNHEY, SVGEGT. The CDR3 extends over 13 amino acids. Trimming took off 8 bases at V and 2 bases at J, with 13 bases between the two ends.

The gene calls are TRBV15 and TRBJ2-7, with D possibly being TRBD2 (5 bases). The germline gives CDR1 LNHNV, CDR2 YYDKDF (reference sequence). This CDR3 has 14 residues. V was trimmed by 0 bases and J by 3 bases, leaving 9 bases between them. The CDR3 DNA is TGTGCCACCAGCAGAGAGAGGGTCAGCTACGAGCAGTACTTC. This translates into CATSRERVSYEQYF.

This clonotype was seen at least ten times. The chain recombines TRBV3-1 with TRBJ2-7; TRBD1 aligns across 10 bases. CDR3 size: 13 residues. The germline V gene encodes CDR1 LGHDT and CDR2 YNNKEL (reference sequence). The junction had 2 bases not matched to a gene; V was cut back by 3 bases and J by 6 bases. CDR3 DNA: TGTGCCAGCAGCCAGGGACAGGGGACCGAGCAGTACTTC. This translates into CASSQGQGTEQYF.

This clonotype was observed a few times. CDR3 bases: TGTGCCAGCAGCTTATCAAGCGCAGCTTATAATTCACCCCTCCACTTT. Encoded protein: CASSLSSAAYNSPLHF. The chain has TRBV7-9 and TRBJ1-6; no reliable D call. CDR1 and CDR2 (germline): SEHNR, FQNEAQ (reference sequence). Deletions cut 2 bases from V and 4 bases from J, with 12 bases between. The CDR3 length is 16 residues.

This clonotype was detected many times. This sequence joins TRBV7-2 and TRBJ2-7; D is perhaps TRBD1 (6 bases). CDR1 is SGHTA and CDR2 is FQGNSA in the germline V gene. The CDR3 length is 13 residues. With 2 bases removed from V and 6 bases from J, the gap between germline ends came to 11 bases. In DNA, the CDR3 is TGTGCCAGCAGCTTAACAGGGCGCGGCGAGCAGTACTTC. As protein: CASSLTGRGEQYF.

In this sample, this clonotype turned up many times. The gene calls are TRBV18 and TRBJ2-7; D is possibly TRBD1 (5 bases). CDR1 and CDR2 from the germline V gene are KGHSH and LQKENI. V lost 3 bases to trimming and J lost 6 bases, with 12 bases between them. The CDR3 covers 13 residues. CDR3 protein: CASSPFPTGEQYF. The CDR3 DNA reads TGTGCCAGCTCACCGTTCCCCACAGGCGAGCAGTACTTC.